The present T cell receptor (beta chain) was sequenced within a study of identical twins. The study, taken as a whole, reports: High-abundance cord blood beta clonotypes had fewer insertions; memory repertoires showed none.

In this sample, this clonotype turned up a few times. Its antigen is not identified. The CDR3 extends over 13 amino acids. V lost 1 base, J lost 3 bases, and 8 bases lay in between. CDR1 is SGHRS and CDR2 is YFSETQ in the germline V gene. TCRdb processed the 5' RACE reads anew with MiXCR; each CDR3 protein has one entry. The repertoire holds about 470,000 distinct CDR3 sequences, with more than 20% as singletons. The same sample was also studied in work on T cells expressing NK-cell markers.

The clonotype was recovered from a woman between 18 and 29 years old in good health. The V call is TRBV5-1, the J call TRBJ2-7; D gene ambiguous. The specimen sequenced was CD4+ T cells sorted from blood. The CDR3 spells CASSLLSNYEQYF. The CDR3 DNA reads TGCGCCAGCAGCTTGTTATCAAACTACGAGCAGTACTTC.